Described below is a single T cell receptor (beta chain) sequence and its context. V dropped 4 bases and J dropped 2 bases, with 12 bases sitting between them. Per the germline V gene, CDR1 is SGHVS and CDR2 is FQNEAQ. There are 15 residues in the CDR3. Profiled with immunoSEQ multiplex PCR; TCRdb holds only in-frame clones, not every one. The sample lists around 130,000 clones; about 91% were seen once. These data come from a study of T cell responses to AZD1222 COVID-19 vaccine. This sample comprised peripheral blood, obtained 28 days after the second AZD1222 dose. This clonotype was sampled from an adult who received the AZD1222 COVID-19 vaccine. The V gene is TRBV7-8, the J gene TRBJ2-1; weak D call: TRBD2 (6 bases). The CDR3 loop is CASSYIGGTYNEQFF. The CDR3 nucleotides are TGTGCCAGCAGCTACATTGGCGGGACCTACAATGAGCAGTTCTTC.